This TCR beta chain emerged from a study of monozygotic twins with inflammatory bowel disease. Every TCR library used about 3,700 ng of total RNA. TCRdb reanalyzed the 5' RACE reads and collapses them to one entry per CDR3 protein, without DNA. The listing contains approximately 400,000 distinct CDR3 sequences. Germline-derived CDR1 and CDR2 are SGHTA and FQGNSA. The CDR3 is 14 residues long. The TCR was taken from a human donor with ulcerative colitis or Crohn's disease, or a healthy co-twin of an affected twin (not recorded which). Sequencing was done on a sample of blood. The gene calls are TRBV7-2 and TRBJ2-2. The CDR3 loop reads CASSLLGNTGELFF.